This record concerns one TCR beta chain sequence. What this receptor recognizes is not known. There are no base qualities to consult, and no much larger clone falls within one base. The same CDR3 is also encoded by other DNA sequences in this sample. The data were taken from a study of a mutant IDH1 vaccine in newly diagnosed glioma (dated by TCRdb to the early 2020s). With regard to the full study: Of the roughly 30 treated patients, roughly 60% were male and 37.5% were female, and a mean age of 40.4 years was recorded. Before enrollment, most patients had been given radiochemotherapy with temozolomide as standard therapy, while the rest had received either radiotherapy alone or temozolomide alone. Six visits were used for peripheral blood collection: V03 (baseline), V05, V07, V10, V12 and V13. Longitudinal TCRB deep sequencing was done for 25 treated patients, wherever samples were available for exploratory analyses.

The junction carries 8 bases between V and J, which are trimmed by 4 bases and 1 base respectively. From the cysteine up to the phenylalanine, the CDR3 has a length of 14 residues. The DNA shown is the 42-base CDR3, in frame from base 1. For CDR1 and CDR2, the germline V gene lists SNHLY and FYNNEI. This specimen's time point label, per the study, means: baseline, week 1 (first vaccination visit). The sample's treatment or condition, from its label and the paper: pre-vaccination baseline after standard-of-care therapy. All donors had newly diagnosed IDH1-mutant astrocytomas of WHO grade 3 or 4 that showed loss of nuclear ATRX. The samples were drawn from NOA16, a multicentre, single-arm, open-label phase I trial in Germany that tested a mutant IDH1 peptide vaccine in humans for the first time. Visit V03 blood draws served as the baseline sample for immunogenicity testing. Genomic DNA for TCRB sequencing was extracted from EDTA blood using the DNeasy Blood and Tissue Kit.

The library was generated by the immunoSEQ multiplex PCR assay. Rearranged TCR beta chain sequences were amplified with the hsTCRB Kit following the manufacturer's protocol. TCRB libraries were sequenced on an Illumina MiSeq. The original methods were these. The kit vendor's proprietary platform handled demultiplexing, trimming and gene mapping. This immuneACCESS table, as held by TCRdb, lists in-frame sequences with V and J called but not all clones. Of the missing ones, under half trace to an unresolved V gene in checked studies; the others have no known cause. From that table come the V and J calls and clone size; the DNA was used to work out D and trimming. In this sample the table shows about 51,000 clones, about 74% of which occur a single time. The ten biggest clones cover around 1.9% of the sample. Overall results and qualifications from the work: Pseudoprogression appeared unrelated to alterations in the top peripheral T cell clonotypes detected by TCRB sequencing. PBMC samples for TCRB deep sequencing were selected based on availability. Across multiple MHC alleles, vaccine-induced immune responses were seen in 90% to 95% of patients. The authors stated that sample limitations prevented analyses of patient blood samples from being reproduced.

The chain was built from TRBV2 and TRBJ1-3; TRBD1 is possibly the D segment (6 matching bases). This sequence was found in a woman aged 40 to 55 with glioma. Here the sequenced sample was PBMCs, taken from a glioma patient treated with radiotherapy, temozolomide or both. The CDR3 protein: CASSGQGSGNTIYF. The nucleotides read TGTGCCAGCAGTGGGCAGGGGTCTGGAAACACCATATATTTT. The variable domain in full, with residues beyond the CDR3 obtained from the reference TRBV2 and TRBJ1-3 genes, is EPEVTQTPSHQVTQMGQEVILRCVPISNHLYFYWYRQILGQKVEFLVSFYNNEISEKSEIFDDQFSVERPDGSNFTLKIRSTKLEDSAMYFCASSGQGSGNTIYFGEGSWLTVV.